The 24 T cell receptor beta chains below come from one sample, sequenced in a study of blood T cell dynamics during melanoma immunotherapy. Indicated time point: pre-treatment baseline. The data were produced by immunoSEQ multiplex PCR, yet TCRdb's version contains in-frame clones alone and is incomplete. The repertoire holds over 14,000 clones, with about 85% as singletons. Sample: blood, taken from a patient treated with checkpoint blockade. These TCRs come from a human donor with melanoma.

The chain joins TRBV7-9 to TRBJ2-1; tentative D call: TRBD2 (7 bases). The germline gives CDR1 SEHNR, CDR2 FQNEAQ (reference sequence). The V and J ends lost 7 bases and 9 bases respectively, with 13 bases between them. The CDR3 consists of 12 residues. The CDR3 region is CASIRGASEQFF. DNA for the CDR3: TGTGCCAGCATCCGGGGGGCAAGTGAGCAGTTCTTC.

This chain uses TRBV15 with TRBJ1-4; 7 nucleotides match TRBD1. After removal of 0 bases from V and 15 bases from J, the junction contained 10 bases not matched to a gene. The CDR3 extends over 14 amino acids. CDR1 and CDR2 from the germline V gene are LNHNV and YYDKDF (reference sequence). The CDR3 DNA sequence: TGTGCCACCAGCAGAGAGAGAAGTCCGGGACAGTTGTTTTTT. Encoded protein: CATSRERSPGQLFF.

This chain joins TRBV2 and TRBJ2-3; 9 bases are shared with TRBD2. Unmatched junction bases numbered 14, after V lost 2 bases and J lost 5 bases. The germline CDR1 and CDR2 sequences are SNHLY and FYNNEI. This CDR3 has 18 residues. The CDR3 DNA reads TGTGCCAGCAGTGAAAACTCTCTGCGGGGGGGCAGTAAAGATACGCAGTATTTT. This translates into CASSENSLRGGSKDTQYF.

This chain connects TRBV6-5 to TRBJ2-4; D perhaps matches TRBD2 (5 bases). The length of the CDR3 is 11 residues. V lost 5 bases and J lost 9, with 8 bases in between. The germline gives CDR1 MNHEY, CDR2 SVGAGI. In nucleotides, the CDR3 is TGTGCCAGCAGTCAACGGGGCATTCAGTACTTC. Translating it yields CASSQRGIQYF.

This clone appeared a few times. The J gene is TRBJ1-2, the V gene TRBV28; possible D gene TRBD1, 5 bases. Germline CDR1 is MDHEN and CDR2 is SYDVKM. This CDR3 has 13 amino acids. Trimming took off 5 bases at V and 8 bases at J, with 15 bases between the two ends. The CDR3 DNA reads TGTGCCAGCAGTGAACCAAGGGGTGTGGGCTACACCTTC. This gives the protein CASSEPRGVGYTF.

CDR3 nucleotide sequence: TGCGCCAGCAGTTGGGACGGGAATAAGAACACTGAAGCTTTCTTT. Its translation is CASSWDGNKNTEAFF. This sequence joins TRBV5-1 and TRBJ1-1; D is perhaps TRBD1 (5 bases). The CDR3 consists of 15 residues. V lost 5 bases, J lost 1 base, and 15 bases lay in between. Germline V CDR1 and CDR2: SGHRS, YFSETQ.

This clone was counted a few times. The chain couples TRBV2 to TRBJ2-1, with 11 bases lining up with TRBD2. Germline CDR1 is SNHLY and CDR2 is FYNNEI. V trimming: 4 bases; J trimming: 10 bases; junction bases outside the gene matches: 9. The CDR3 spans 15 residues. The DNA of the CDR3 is TGTGCCAGCAGTGCCAATAGCGGGGGGGCCGGGGAGCAGTTCTTC. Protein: CASSANSGGAGEQFF.

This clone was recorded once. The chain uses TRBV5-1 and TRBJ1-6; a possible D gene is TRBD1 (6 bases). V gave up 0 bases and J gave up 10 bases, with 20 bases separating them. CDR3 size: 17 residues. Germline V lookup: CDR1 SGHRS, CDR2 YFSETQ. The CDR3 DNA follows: TGCGCCAGCAGCTTGGGGCCACAGGGAGGAGAAGGGTCACCCCTCCACTTT. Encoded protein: CASSLGPQGGEGSPLHF.

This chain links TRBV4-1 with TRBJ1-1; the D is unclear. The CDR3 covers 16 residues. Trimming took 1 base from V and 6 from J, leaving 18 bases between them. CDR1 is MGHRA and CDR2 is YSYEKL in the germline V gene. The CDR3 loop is CASSQVEQRTLPEAFF. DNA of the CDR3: TGCGCCAGCAGCCAAGTGGAACAGAGAACACTTCCTGAAGCTTTCTTT.

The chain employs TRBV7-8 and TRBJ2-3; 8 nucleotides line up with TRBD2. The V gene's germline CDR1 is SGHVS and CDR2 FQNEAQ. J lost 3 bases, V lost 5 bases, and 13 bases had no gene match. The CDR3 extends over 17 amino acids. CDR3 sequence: CASSPLRGEARTDTQYF. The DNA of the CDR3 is TGTGCCAGCAGCCCGTTGCGGGGGGAAGCGCGTACAGATACGCAGTATTTT.

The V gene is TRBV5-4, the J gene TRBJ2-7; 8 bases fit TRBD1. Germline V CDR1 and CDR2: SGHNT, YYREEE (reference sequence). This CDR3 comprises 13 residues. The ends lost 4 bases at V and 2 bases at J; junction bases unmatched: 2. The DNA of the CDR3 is TGTGCCAGCAGCGCGGGACAGGCCTACGAGCAGTACTTC. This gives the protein CASSAGQAYEQYF.

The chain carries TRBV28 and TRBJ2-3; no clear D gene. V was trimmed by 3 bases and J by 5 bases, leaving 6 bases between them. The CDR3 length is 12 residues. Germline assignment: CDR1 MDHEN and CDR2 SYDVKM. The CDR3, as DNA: TGTGCCAGCAGTTTGTGGGGAGATACGCAGTATTTT. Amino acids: CASSLWGDTQYF.

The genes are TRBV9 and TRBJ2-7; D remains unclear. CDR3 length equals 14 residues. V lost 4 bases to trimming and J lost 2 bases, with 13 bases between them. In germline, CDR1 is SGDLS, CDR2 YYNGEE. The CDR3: CASSSGPITYEQYF. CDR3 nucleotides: TGTGCCAGCAGCTCCGGTCCTATTACCTACGAGCAGTACTTC.

The CDR3 DNA follows: TGCAGCGTTGTTTCGGTAGCTTCGACAGATACGCAGTATTTT. As protein: CSVVSVASTDTQYF. The chain carries TRBV29-1 and TRBJ2-3; D uncertain. Between the trimmed V and J ends, which lost 4 bases and 3 bases, there was a span of 14 bases. This CDR3 region has 14 residues. Per the germline V gene, CDR1 is SQVTM and CDR2 is ANQGSEA.

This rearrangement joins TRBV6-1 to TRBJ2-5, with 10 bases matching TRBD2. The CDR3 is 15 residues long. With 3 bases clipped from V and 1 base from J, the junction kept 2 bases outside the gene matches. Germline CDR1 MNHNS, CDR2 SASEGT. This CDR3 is CASSDVAGGQETQYF. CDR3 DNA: TGTGCCAGCAGTGATGTAGCGGGGGGCCAAGAGACCCAGTACTTC.

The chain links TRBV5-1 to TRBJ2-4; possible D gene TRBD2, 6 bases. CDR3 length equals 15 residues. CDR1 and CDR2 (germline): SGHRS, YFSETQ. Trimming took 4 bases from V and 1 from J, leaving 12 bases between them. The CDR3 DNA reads TGCGCCAGCAGCGATCCCCTAGCGGCCAAAAACATTCAGTACTTC. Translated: CASSDPLAAKNIQYF.

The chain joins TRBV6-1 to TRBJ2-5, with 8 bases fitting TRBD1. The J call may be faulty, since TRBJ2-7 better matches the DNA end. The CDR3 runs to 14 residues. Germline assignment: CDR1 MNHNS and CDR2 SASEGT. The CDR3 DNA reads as TGTGCCAGCAGGCACGGACAGGGATACTACGAGCAGTACTTC. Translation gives CASRHGQGYYEQYF.

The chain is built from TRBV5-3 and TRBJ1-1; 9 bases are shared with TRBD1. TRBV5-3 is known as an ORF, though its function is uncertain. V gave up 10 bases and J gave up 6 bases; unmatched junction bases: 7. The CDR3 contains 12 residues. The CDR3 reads CAGLQGAAEAFF. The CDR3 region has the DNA TGTGCCGGGTTACAGGGGGCCGCTGAAGCTTTCTTT.

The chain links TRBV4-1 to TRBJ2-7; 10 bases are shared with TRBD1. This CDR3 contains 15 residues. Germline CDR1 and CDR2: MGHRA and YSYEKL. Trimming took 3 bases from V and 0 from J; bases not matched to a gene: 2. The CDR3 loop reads CASSQTGGSSYEQYF. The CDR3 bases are TGCGCCAGCAGCCAGACAGGGGGCAGCTCCTACGAGCAGTACTTC.

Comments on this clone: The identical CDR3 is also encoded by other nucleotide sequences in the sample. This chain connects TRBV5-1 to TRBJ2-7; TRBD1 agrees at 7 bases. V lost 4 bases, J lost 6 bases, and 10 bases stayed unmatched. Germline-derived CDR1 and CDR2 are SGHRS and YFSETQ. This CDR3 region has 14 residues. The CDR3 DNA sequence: TGCGCCAGCAGCCCCCGGGACAGCACTTCCGAGCAGTACTTC. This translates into CASSPRDSTSEQYF.

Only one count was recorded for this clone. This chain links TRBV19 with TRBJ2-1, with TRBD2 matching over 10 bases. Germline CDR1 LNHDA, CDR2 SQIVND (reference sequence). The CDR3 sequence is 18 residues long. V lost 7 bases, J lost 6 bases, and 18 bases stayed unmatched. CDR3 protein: CASTVGTSGAALTNEQFF. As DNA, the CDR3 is TGTGCCAGTACCGTGGGAACTAGCGGGGCTGCTCTCACCAATGAGCAGTTCTTC.

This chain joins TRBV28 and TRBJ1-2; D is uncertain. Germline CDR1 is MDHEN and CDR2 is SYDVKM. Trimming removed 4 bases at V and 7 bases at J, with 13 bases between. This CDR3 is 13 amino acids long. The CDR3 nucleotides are TGTGCCAGCAGTTCAATATACAGTTCTGGCTACACCTTC. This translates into CASSSIYSSGYTF.

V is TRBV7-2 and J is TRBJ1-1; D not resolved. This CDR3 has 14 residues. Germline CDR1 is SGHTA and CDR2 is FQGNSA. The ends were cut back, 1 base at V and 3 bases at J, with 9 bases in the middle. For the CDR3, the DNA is TGTGCCAGCAGCTTAGAGGGATTAGACACTGAAGCTTTCTTT. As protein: CASSLEGLDTEAFF.

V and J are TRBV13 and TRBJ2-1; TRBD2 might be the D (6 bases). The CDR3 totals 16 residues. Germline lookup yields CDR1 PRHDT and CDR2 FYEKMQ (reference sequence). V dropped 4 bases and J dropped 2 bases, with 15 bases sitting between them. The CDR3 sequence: CASSSRLVAPYNEQFF. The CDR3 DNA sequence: TGTGCCAGCAGCTCCCGACTAGTAGCTCCCTACAATGAGCAGTTCTTC.